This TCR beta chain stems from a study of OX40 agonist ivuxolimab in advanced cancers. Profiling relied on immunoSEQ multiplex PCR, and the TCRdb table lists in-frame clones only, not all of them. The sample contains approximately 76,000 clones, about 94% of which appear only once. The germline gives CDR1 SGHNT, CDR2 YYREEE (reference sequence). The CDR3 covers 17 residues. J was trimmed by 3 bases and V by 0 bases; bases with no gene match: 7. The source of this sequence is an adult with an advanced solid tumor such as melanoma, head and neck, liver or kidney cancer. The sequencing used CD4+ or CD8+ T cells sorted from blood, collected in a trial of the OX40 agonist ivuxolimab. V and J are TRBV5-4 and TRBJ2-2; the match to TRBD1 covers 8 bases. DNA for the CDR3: TGTGCCAGCAGCTTGGGCCCCGGACAGGGCGACACCGGGGAGCTGTTTTTT. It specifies CASSLGPGQGDTGELFF.